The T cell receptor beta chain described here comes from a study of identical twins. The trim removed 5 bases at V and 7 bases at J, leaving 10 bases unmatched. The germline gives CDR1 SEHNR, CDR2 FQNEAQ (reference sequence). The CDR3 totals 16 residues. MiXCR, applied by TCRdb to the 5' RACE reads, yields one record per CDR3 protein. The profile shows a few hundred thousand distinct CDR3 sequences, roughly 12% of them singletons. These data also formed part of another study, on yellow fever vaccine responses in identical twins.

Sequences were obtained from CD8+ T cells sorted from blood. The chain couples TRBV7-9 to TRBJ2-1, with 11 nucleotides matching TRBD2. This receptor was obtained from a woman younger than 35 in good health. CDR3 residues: CASSDPLAGGWNEQFF. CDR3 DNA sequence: TGTGCCAGCAGCGACCCCCTAGCGGGAGGTTGGAATGAGCAGTTCTTC.